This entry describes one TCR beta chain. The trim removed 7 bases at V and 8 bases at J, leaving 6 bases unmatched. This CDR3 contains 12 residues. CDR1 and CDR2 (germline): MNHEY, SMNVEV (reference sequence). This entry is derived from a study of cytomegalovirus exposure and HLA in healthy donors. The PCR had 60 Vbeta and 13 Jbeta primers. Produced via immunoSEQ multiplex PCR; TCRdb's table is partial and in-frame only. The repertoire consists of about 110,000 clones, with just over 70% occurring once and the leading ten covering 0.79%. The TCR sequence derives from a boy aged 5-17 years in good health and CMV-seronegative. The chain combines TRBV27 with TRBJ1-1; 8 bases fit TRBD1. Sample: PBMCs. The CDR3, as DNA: TGTGCCAGCAAAACAGGGGGGGGAGAAGCTTTCTTT. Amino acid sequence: CASKTGGGEAFF.